The 25 T cell receptor beta chains below all came from one sample that was sequenced in a study of Ad26.COV2.S vaccination and SARS-CoV-2 variants. The protocol was immunoSEQ multiplex PCR, while the TCRdb copy is restricted to in-frame clones and leaves out a portion. The table records 290,000 or so clones, roughly 86% of them present only once. Treatment given: 19 received Ad26.COV2.S at low or high dose, single or two shots; a few received placebo; per-sample allocation not given. Samples came from day 63 after the first vaccine or placebo injection. Sequencing was performed on peripheral blood, taken in a trial of Ad26.COV2.S vaccine versus placebo. All receptors derive from a person aged 18 to 59 who received the Ad26.COV2.S COVID-19 vaccine or a placebo.

The chain carries TRBV5-1 and TRBJ2-7; D gene ambiguous. The germline V gene encodes CDR1 SGHRS and CDR2 YFSETQ. The CDR3 runs to 14 residues. V lost 2 bases and J lost 7, with 16 bases in between. This CDR3 reads CASSLRLIRNEQYF. CDR3 in DNA: TGCGCCAGCAGCTTAAGGCTAATACGTAATGAGCAGTACTTC.

In DNA form, the CDR3 reads TGTGCCAGCAGCCCTGAAGGGGGGAGGGCAGATACGCAGTATTTT. Translating it yields CASSPEGGRADTQYF. The chain joins TRBV11-3 to TRBJ2-3; D is perhaps TRBD2 (7 bases). Trimming shortened V by 5 bases and J by 4 bases, and 16 bases separated the two germline ends. From germline, CDR1 is SGHNT and CDR2 YENEEA. The CDR3 consists of 15 residues.

Note on this clone: A read error may produce the germline difference seen at one junction end. This chain links TRBV12-3 or TRBV12-4 with TRBJ2-5, with TRBD2 matching over 7 bases. The CDR3 is 13 amino acids. CDR3 protein: CASSLADQETQYF. The DNA of the CDR3 is TGTGCCAGCAGTCTAGCGGACCAAGAGACCCAGTACTTC.

V gene TRBV5-8 combines with J gene TRBJ1-6; D uncertain. Germline assignment: CDR1 SGHTS and CDR2 YDEGEE. Between the trimmed V and J ends, which lost 3 bases and 9 bases, there was a span of 13 bases. CDR3 length equals 14 residues. The CDR3 loop is CASSSRYTGSPLHF. The CDR3, as DNA: TGTGCCAGCAGCTCTCGGTACACCGGTTCACCCCTCCACTTT. Full variable domain (remainder filled in from reference TRBV5-8 and TRBJ1-6): EAGVTQSPTHLIKTRGQQATLRCSPISGHTSVYWYQQALGLGLQFLLWYDEGEERNRGNFPPRFSGRQFPNYSSELNVNALELEDSALYLCASSSRYTGSPLHFGNGTRLTVT.

The chain is built from TRBV3-1 (or the pseudogene TRBV3-2) and TRBJ2-3, with TRBD1 matching over 9 bases. This CDR3 has 15 residues. Per the germline V gene, CDR1 is LGHDT and CDR2 is YNNKEL (reference sequence). V dropped 3 bases and J dropped 4; count of bases not matched to a gene: 5. CDR3 residues: CASSQKTGGPDTQYF. CDR3 nucleotides: TGTGCCAGCAGCCAGAAGACAGGGGGGCCAGATACGCAGTATTTT.

Of note for this clone: The same CDR3 can be traced to other DNA sequences in this sample. The gene calls are TRBV2 and TRBJ2-2, with 9 bases aligning to TRBD1. The germline gives CDR1 SNHLY, CDR2 FYNNEI. The V and J ends lost 6 bases and 5 bases, in that order; junction bases with no gene match: 4. The length of the CDR3 is 14 residues. CDR3 sequence (DNA): TGTGCCAGCAGCCGACAGGGGGGAACCGGGGAGCTGTTTTTT. Translated: CASSRQGGTGELFF.

This clone was counted once. The V gene is TRBV4-2, the J gene TRBJ1-5; D possibly corresponds to TRBD1 (6 bases). Trimming shortened V by 2 bases and J by 11 bases, and 16 bases separated the two germline ends. The CDR3 extends over 14 amino acids. Germline values: CDR1 LGHNA, CDR2 YNFKEQ. This CDR3 reads CASSQPGPSGAQHF. The CDR3 bases are TGTGCCAGCAGCCAACCTGGTCCTTCAGGGGCCCAGCATTTT.

The chain carries TRBV6-5 and TRBJ2-5, with unresolved D. Germline values: CDR1 MNHEY, CDR2 SVGAGI. The CDR3 covers 15 residues. V lost 1 base and J lost 2, with 11 bases in between. The CDR3 sequence is CASSYWAGSQETQYF. The CDR3 DNA follows: TGTGCCAGCAGTTACTGGGCAGGCAGTCAAGAGACCCAGTACTTC.

This sequence joins TRBV5-6 and TRBJ2-3; 7 nucleotides match TRBD2. CDR3 size: 16 residues. After removal of 0 bases from V and 0 bases from J, the junction contained 4 bases not matched to a gene. Germline V gene data show CDR1 as SGHDT and CDR2 as YYEEEE. The CDR3: CASSLEVSGSTDTQYF. The CDR3 region has the DNA TGTGCCAGCAGCTTGGAGGTTAGCGGGAGCACAGATACGCAGTATTTT.

This clone has only a few counts. The chain has TRBV4-2 and TRBJ2-5, with 7 bases aligning to TRBD2. The V and J ends lost 0 bases and 5 bases, in that order; junction bases with no gene match: 3. Germline assignment: CDR1 LGHNA and CDR2 YNFKEQ. The CDR3 extends over 14 amino acids. The CDR3 loop is CASSQEYGGETQYF. Here the CDR3 DNA reads TGTGCCAGCAGCCAAGAGTACGGGGGGGAGACCCAGTACTTC.

This clone was seen only a few times. The rearrangement joins TRBV7-9 to TRBJ2-1; D ambiguous. The length of the CDR3 is 14 residues. The V and J ends lost 1 base and 5 bases respectively, with 9 bases between them. Germline V lookup: CDR1 SEHNR, CDR2 FQNEAQ (reference sequence). CDR3: CASSLVAANNEQFF. The CDR3 nucleotides read TGTGCCAGCAGCTTAGTTGCGGCTAACAATGAGCAGTTCTTC.

This chain uses TRBV5-1 with TRBJ2-7, with TRBD2 as a possible D gene (6 bases). The CDR3 covers 12 residues. Germline CDR1 and CDR2: SGHRS and YFSETQ. V was trimmed by 0 bases and J by 7 bases, leaving 8 bases between them. This chain's CDR3 is CASSLELAEQYF. The CDR3 DNA reads as TGCGCCAGCAGCTTGGAGCTAGCGGAGCAGTACTTC. Drawing the rest from reference TRBV5-1 and TRBJ2-7, the complete variable domain is KAGVTQTPRYLIKTRGQQVTLSCSPISGHRSVSWYQQTPGQGLQFLFEYFSETQRNKGNFPGRFSGRQFSNSRSEMNVSTLELGDSALYLCASSLELAEQYFGPGTRLTVT.

The DNA for the CDR3 is TGTGCCAGCAGCCTCCCCGGTAGGGATACGCAGTATTTT. Translated: CASSLPGRDTQYF. The gene calls are TRBV3-1 (or the pseudogene TRBV3-2) and TRBJ2-3, with no clear D. The V gene's germline CDR1 is LGHDT and CDR2 YNNKEL (reference sequence). The germline V and J ends were trimmed by 4 bases and 6 bases, with 11 bases remaining between them. This CDR3 has 13 amino acids.

The rearrangement joins TRBV7-9 to TRBJ1-2; 7 nucleotides match TRBD1. CDR1 is SEHNR and CDR2 is FQNEAQ in the germline V gene (reference sequence). V dropped 0 bases and J dropped 6; count of bases not matched to a gene: 19. CDR3 size: 19 residues. The CDR3 DNA is TGTGCCAGCAGCTTAGCCCGGGACAGTGCATACTTAACGGGGGATGGCTACACCTTC. It codes for CASSLARDSAYLTGDGYTF. The variable domain in full, completed from reference TRBV7-9 and TRBJ1-2, reads DTGVSQNPRHKITKRGQNVTFRCDPISEHNRLYWYRQTLGQGPEFLTYFQNEAQLEKSRLLSDRFSAERPKGSFSTLEIQRTEQGDSAMYLCASSLARDSAYLTGDGYTFGSGTRLTVV.

This clone showed up just once. Written as DNA, the CDR3 is TGTGCCAGTAGTATAGGTCAGGCCTCTAATGAAAAACTGTTTTTT. It codes for CASSIGQASNEKLFF. The chain recombines TRBV19 with TRBJ1-4; D remains unclear. Germline CDR1 and CDR2: LNHDA and SQIVND (reference sequence). V shed 1 base and J shed 3 bases, with 9 bases lying between them. The length of the CDR3 is 15 residues.

V and J are TRBV5-1 and TRBJ2-5; weak D call: TRBD1 (6 bases). Trimming stripped 2 bases from V and 0 bases from J, with 8 bases between. CDR1 SGHRS and CDR2 YFSETQ come from the germline V gene. The CDR3 runs to 14 residues. The CDR3 nucleotides read TGCGCCAGCAGCTTTACAGGGTACCAAGAGACCCAGTACTTC. Protein product: CASSFTGYQETQYF.

V and J are TRBV28 and TRBJ1-2; 7 nucleotides align to TRBD1. V was clipped by 8 bases and J by 0 bases; unmatched bases: 15. Germline CDR1 MDHEN, CDR2 SYDVKM. The CDR3 runs 17 residues. The CDR3 DNA reads as TGTGCCAGCGGGACAGCTTCTCCCTTACAACCTAACTATGGCTACACCTTC. Translation gives CASGTASPLQPNYGYTF.

V is TRBV7-2 and J is TRBJ1-4; unclear D gene. The CDR3 is 14 amino acids. Per germline, CDR1 SGHTA and CDR2 FQGNSA. V gave up 4 bases and J gave up 5 bases, with 11 bases separating them. The CDR3: CASSSGYLNEKLFF. CDR3 bases: TGTGCCAGCAGCTCGGGGTACCTGAATGAAAAACTGTTTTTT.

CDR3 region: CASSGPRPPQDEQYF. CDR3 nucleotides: TGTGCCAGCAGCGGGCCGCGACCCCCACAAGACGAGCAGTACTTC. The chain is built from TRBV25-1 and TRBJ2-7, with D unresolved. The CDR3 extends over 15 amino acids. In germline, CDR1 is MGHDK, CDR2 SYGVNS. Trimming removed 6 bases at V and 5 bases at J, with 20 bases between.

The genes are TRBV29-1 and TRBJ1-3, with a tentative D call TRBD1 (6 bases). Germline V lookup: CDR1 SQVTM, CDR2 ANQGSEA. V was clipped by 8 bases and J by 3 bases, with 17 bases between them. The CDR3 covers 14 residues. In DNA, the CDR3 is TGCAGCACCGACGAAGGGGGGGGTGGAAACACCATATATTTT. Translating it yields CSTDEGGGGNTIYF.

The rearrangement uses TRBV30 and TRBJ1-4, with TRBD1 matching over 8 bases. The CDR3 consists of 14 residues. CDR1 and CDR2 from the germline V gene are GTSNPN and SVGIG (reference sequence). V gave up 2 bases and J gave up 8 bases; unmatched junction bases: 7. The CDR3: CAWSPGTGGEKLFF. In DNA form, the CDR3 reads TGTGCCTGGAGTCCCGGGACAGGTGGAGAAAAACTGTTTTTT.

For the CDR3, the DNA is TGTGCCAGCAGCCGCCCATCTGGGGGGGGATCCGGGGAGCAGTACTTC. Its translation is CASSRPSGGGSGEQYF. The rearrangement joins TRBV3-1 (or the pseudogene TRBV3-2) to TRBJ2-7, with 7 bases lining up with TRBD2. CDR1 and CDR2 from the germline V gene are LGHDT and YNNKEL (reference sequence). The CDR3 totals 16 residues. With 4 bases clipped from V and 7 bases from J, the junction kept 16 bases outside the gene matches.

The rearrangement links TRBV27 to TRBJ2-5; 7 positions match TRBD1. The CDR3 has 13 residues. Per the germline V gene, CDR1 is MNHEY and CDR2 is SMNVEV (reference sequence). After removal of 7 bases from V and 1 base from J, the junction contained 3 bases not matched to a gene. CDR3: CASKRQGQETQYF. In nucleotides, the CDR3 is TGTGCCAGCAAGAGACAGGGCCAAGAGACCCAGTACTTC.

This rearrangement joins TRBV9 to TRBJ2-4; 9 nucleotides match TRBD1. This CDR3 comprises 18 residues. Germline values: CDR1 SGDLS, CDR2 YYNGEE. V lost 3 bases, J lost 0 bases, and 10 bases stayed unmatched. The CDR3 DNA sequence: TGTGCCAGCAGCGCCCGGACAGGGGAGAATCTAGCCAAAAACATTCAGTACTTC. This gives the protein CASSARTGENLAKNIQYF.

The chain employs TRBV6-5 and TRBJ2-1; possible D gene TRBD2, 5 bases. Trimming stripped 0 bases from V and 9 bases from J, with 9 bases between. This CDR3 comprises 13 residues. The germline V gene encodes CDR1 MNHEY and CDR2 SVGAGI. This CDR3 reads CASSYSPGGEQFF. The CDR3 nucleotides read TGTGCCAGCAGTTACTCGCCTGGAGGTGAGCAGTTCTTC.